The clone carrying this TCR beta chain was observed at least ten times. As yet, its antigen is unknown. This specimen belongs to a study of spatial heterogeneity in lung cancer. Overall study context: Detection of beta-chain sequences consistently exceeded that of alpha-chain sequences. There were, on average, more than ten raw-read appearances for each unique TCR and UMI combination.

Each CDR3 protein gets one entry after TCRdb re-called the 5' RACE reads with MiXCR. The table shows nearly 15,000 distinct CDR3 sequences, with around 7.3% occurring only once. Noted time point: sample taken at primary tumor resection. The donors were 65 to 85 patients with non-small cell lung cancer that was early-stage and untreated. Researchers sequenced whole RNA taken from tumor, nontumor lung or frozen PBMC without sorting. Study-wide results and limits: For expanded intratumoral alpha and beta TCRs, counts tracked tumor mutation counts.

The sequence came from a male donor with early-stage non-small cell lung cancer. The input for sequencing was lung tumor tissue, taken at surgery.

The CDR3 nucleotides are TGTGCCAGCAGTTACTCGTATTCAGGGACCGGCTACACCTTC. Translating gives CASSYSYSGTGYTF. The chain joins TRBV6-2 or TRBV6-3 to TRBJ1-2; TRBD1 is a possible D gene (5 bases). Trimming took off 0 bases at V and 8 bases at J, with 13 bases between the two ends. From germline, CDR1 is MNHEY and CDR2 SVGEGT. The CDR3 totals 14 residues.